These T cell receptor beta chains were read from a single sample in a study of T cell repertoires in cytomegalovirus infection. For these receptors, no antigen is known. TCRdb itself ran the reads through MiXCR, one entry per CDR3 protein. The sample consists of approximately 1,000,000 distinct CDR3 sequences, about a third of them appearing once. The starting material was cultured CD8+ T cells from PBMCs, obtained from culture after CMV antigen stimulation. The receptors stem from a human donor in good health (CMV status not recorded). Some clones in this sample may be carry-over from other donors' samples. CDR3s include the opening cysteine and the closing phenylalanine or tryptophan. Fields, in order: D gene, J gene, V gene, CDR3 length, clone size, CDR3 DNA, CDR3 protein. The D gene is left open where the match is weak. Part of the rows lack a size; the others show once, few, many or a class for expanded clones.

D gene: -; J gene: TRBJ2-5; V gene: TRBV20-1; CDR3 length: 15; clone size: once; CDR3 DNA: TGCAGCGTGGGGGGTTTCTTGCCGAATCAAGAGACCCAGTACTTC; CDR3 protein: CSVGGFLPNQETQYF
D gene: -; J gene: TRBJ1-3; V gene: TRBV27; CDR3 length: 15; clone size: few; CDR3 DNA: TGTGCCAGCAGACAAGGGGGGTTTGCTGGAAACACCATATATTTT; CDR3 protein: CASRQGGFAGNTIYF
D gene: -; J gene: TRBJ1-4; V gene: TRBV2; CDR3 length: 13; clone size: few; CDR3 DNA: TGTGCCAGCAGTGAGACTGCAAATGAAAAACTGTTTTTT; CDR3 protein: CASSETANEKLFF
D gene: -; J gene: TRBJ1-1; V gene: TRBV7-2; CDR3 length: 15; clone size: many; CDR3 DNA: TGTGCCAGCAGCCTTCCTCCCGACGGGAACACTGAAGCTTTCTTT; CDR3 protein: CASSLPPDGNTEAFF
D gene: TRBD1; J gene: TRBJ1-5; V gene: TRBV28; CDR3 length: 16; clone size: -; CDR3 DNA: TGTGCCAGCAGTTTAGGACAGGGGGCCTATGATGAGTCCCAGCATTTT; CDR3 protein: CASSLGQGAYDESQHF
D gene: -; J gene: TRBJ2-2; V gene: TRBV4-1; CDR3 length: 15; clone size: many; CDR3 DNA: TGCGCCAGCAGCCCCACGCAACCGGACACCGGGGAGCTGTTTTTT; CDR3 protein: CASSPTQPDTGELFF
D gene: -; J gene: TRBJ2-1; V gene: TRBV19; CDR3 length: 16; clone size: -; CDR3 DNA: TGTGCCAGTAGTGTCCAATGGGGTAGGCCTTACAATGAGCAGTTCTTC; CDR3 protein: CASSVQWGRPYNEQFF
D gene: TRBD2; J gene: TRBJ2-1; V gene: TRBV7-2; CDR3 length: 13; clone size: -; CDR3 DNA: TGTGGGACCCTAGCGGGGGGGTACAATGAGCAGTTCTTC; CDR3 protein: CGTLAGGYNEQFF
D gene: TRBD2; J gene: TRBJ2-3; V gene: TRBV7-6; CDR3 length: 17; clone size: -; CDR3 DNA: TGTGCCAGCAGCTTAGCTATAGACGGGGGGGTACCAGATACGCAGTATTTT; CDR3 protein: CASSLAIDGGVPDTQYF
D gene: -; J gene: TRBJ2-1; V gene: TRBV27; CDR3 length: 12; clone size: -; CDR3 DNA: TGTGCCAGCAGTTTCGGTTACGGTGAGCAGTTCTTC; CDR3 protein: CASSFGYGEQFF
D gene: TRBD1; J gene: TRBJ1-6; V gene: TRBV19; CDR3 length: 15; clone size: -; CDR3 DNA: TGTGCCAGTAGTATCATCGGACAGGGTGGGTCACCCCTCCACTTT; CDR3 protein: CASSIIGQGGSPLHF
D gene: -; J gene: TRBJ1-4; V gene: TRBV6-1; CDR3 length: 15; clone size: few; CDR3 DNA: TGTGCCAGCAGTGAAGAGGGAGCAACTAATGAAAAACTGTTTTTT; CDR3 protein: CASSEEGATNEKLFF
D gene: -; J gene: TRBJ2-6; V gene: TRBV10-3; CDR3 length: 17; clone size: -; CDR3 DNA: TGTGCCATCAGTGAGACGGGGTTTCTTTCTGGGGCCAACGTCCTGACTTTC; CDR3 protein: CAISETGFLSGANVLTF
D gene: -; J gene: TRBJ1-5; V gene: TRBV27; CDR3 length: 13; clone size: many; CDR3 DNA: TGTGCCAGCAGGCCGGGGGAAAATCAGCCCCAGCATTTT; CDR3 protein: CASRPGENQPQHF
D gene: TRBD2; J gene: TRBJ2-1; V gene: TRBV9; CDR3 length: 19; clone size: -; CDR3 DNA: TGTGCCAGCAGCGTAGCTGGGGATCGACTAGCGGGGTTGGATGGTGAGCAGTTCTTC; CDR3 protein: CASSVAGDRLAGLDGEQFF
D gene: -; J gene: TRBJ2-2; V gene: TRBV24-1; CDR3 length: 16; clone size: -; CDR3 DNA: TGTGCCACCAGTGATTTGACGGGGAAAGTCACCGGGGAGCTGTTTTTT; CDR3 protein: CATSDLTGKVTGELFF
D gene: -; J gene: TRBJ1-1; V gene: TRBV10-3; CDR3 length: 13; clone size: -; CDR3 DNA: TGTGCCATCAGTGTGGACCAGAACACTGAAGCTTTCTTT; CDR3 protein: CAISVDQNTEAFF
D gene: TRBD2; J gene: TRBJ2-1; V gene: TRBV19; CDR3 length: 16; clone size: -; CDR3 DNA: TGTGCCAGTAGTGCCCCCGCGGGGGATCTTGTCAATGAGCAGTTCTTC; CDR3 protein: CASSAPAGDLVNEQFF
D gene: TRBD2; J gene: TRBJ2-1; V gene: TRBV10-3; CDR3 length: 13; clone size: many; CDR3 DNA: TGTGCCACCTGGACTAGCGGAGACAATGAGCAGTTCTTC; CDR3 protein: CATWTSGDNEQFF
D gene: TRBD1; J gene: TRBJ1-4; V gene: TRBV20-1; CDR3 length: 14; clone size: -; CDR3 DNA: TGCAGTGCTAGGGAGACAGGGATGTTTGAAAAACTGTTTTTT; CDR3 protein: CSARETGMFEKLFF
D gene: TRBD1; J gene: TRBJ1-2; V gene: TRBV7-6; CDR3 length: 12; clone size: -; CDR3 DNA: TGTGCCAGCAGCTTTAAAGGGGGCGTCTACACCTTC; CDR3 protein: CASSFKGGVYTF
D gene: TRBD1; J gene: TRBJ2-6; V gene: TRBV15; CDR3 length: 18; clone size: -; CDR3 DNA: TGTGCCACCAGCAGATGGACAGGGGAAGTCTCTGGGGCCAACGTCCTGACTTTC; CDR3 protein: CATSRWTGEVSGANVLTF
D gene: TRBD1; J gene: TRBJ1-4; V gene: TRBV7-8; CDR3 length: 15; clone size: many; CDR3 DNA: TGTGCCAGCAGCTCTCGGGACAGCCGCCTGGGGGAACTGTTTTTT; CDR3 protein: CASSSRDSRLGELFF
D gene: -; J gene: TRBJ2-7; V gene: TRBV18; CDR3 length: 16; clone size: -; CDR3 DNA: TGTGCCAGCTCACCACCTCTAACCGCCGGCTCCTACGAGCAGTACTTC; CDR3 protein: CASSPPLTAGSYEQYF
D gene: TRBD2; J gene: TRBJ2-3; V gene: TRBV4-1; CDR3 length: 16; clone size: few; CDR3 DNA: TGCGCCAGCAGGCGGGACTCGGGGGGGGTCACAGATACGCAGTATTTT; CDR3 protein: CASRRDSGGVTDTQYF
D gene: -; J gene: TRBJ2-2; V gene: TRBV24-1; CDR3 length: 14; clone size: -; CDR3 DNA: TGTGCCACCAGTGAGCACGACAGCACCGGGGAGCTGTTTTTT; CDR3 protein: CATSEHDSTGELFF
D gene: -; J gene: TRBJ2-3; V gene: TRBV4-3; CDR3 length: 17; clone size: few; CDR3 DNA: TGCGCCAGCAGCCAAGATGGGGCCCCCAGTCCGGGGGATACGCAGTATTTT; CDR3 protein: CASSQDGAPSPGDTQYF
D gene: -; J gene: TRBJ2-1; V gene: TRBV6-6; CDR3 length: 13; clone size: -; CDR3 DNA: TGTGCCAGCATTAGACAGGACTACAATGAGCAGTTCTTC; CDR3 protein: CASIRQDYNEQFF
D gene: -; J gene: TRBJ2-5; V gene: TRBV28; CDR3 length: 16; clone size: -; CDR3 DNA: TGTGCCAGCAGTTTTAGAGAGTTAGCTACTCAAGAGACCCAGTACTTC; CDR3 protein: CASSFRELATQETQYF
D gene: -; J gene: TRBJ1-1; V gene: TRBV28; CDR3 length: 14; clone size: once; CDR3 DNA: TGTGTCAGCAGTCAAGGGACATCGAACACTGAAGCTTTCTTT; CDR3 protein: CVSSQGTSNTEAFF
D gene: -; J gene: TRBJ2-7; V gene: TRBV6-2/TRBV6-3; CDR3 length: 12; clone size: few; CDR3 DNA: TGTGCCAGCAGTTACGTAGAACACGAGCAGTACTTC; CDR3 protein: CASSYVEHEQYF
D gene: -; J gene: TRBJ2-2; V gene: TRBV11-1; CDR3 length: 15; clone size: -; CDR3 DNA: TGTGCCAGCAGCTTAGCGCCCAGTTTCACCGGGGAGCTGTTTTTT; CDR3 protein: CASSLAPSFTGELFF
D gene: -; J gene: TRBJ2-2; V gene: TRBV19; CDR3 length: 15; clone size: many; CDR3 DNA: TGTGCCTCCAAAGGGGGGGGCTCAAACACCGGGGAGCTGTTTTTT; CDR3 protein: CASKGGGSNTGELFF
D gene: -; J gene: TRBJ2-7; V gene: TRBV20-1; CDR3 length: 13; clone size: -; CDR3 DNA: TGCAGTGCTAGCGGGGGGCCCGCCTACGAGCAGTACTTC; CDR3 protein: CSASGGPAYEQYF
D gene: -; J gene: TRBJ1-1; V gene: TRBV7-6; CDR3 length: 13; clone size: -; CDR3 DNA: TGTGCCAGCAGTCGTGACATTAACACTGAAGCTTTCTTT; CDR3 protein: CASSRDINTEAFF
D gene: TRBD2; J gene: TRBJ2-5; V gene: TRBV10-2; CDR3 length: 15; clone size: many; CDR3 DNA: TGTGCCAGCAGTGAACTAGCGGGGGGGCAAGAGACCCAGTACTTC; CDR3 protein: CASSELAGGQETQYF
D gene: -; J gene: TRBJ2-1; V gene: TRBV15; CDR3 length: 15; clone size: few; CDR3 DNA: TGTGCCACCAGCAGAGGCGTGACAGGGAGGGATGAGCAGTTCTTC; CDR3 protein: CATSRGVTGRDEQFF
D gene: TRBD1; J gene: TRBJ2-1; V gene: TRBV6-6; CDR3 length: 15; clone size: few; CDR3 DNA: TGTGCCAGCAGTTACACAGGGGATCTTTACAATGAGCAGTTCTTC; CDR3 protein: CASSYTGDLYNEQFF